The clone carrying this T cell receptor (beta chain) was counted only a few times. No antigen is known for it. These data originate in a study of shared clonotypes between healthy human individuals. Study outcomes and limitations: Few donors restricted represented genetic and exposure-history diversity. With several donors compared, 4% to 5% of naive CD4 clonotypes were shared.

TCRdb's copy holds only in-frame clones and misses some; the assay was immunoSEQ multiplex PCR. The sample contains about 2.3 million clones, 85% to 95% of which appear only once. The CDR3 length is 14 residues. Trimming stripped 5 bases from V and 1 base from J, with 12 bases between. Germline V lookup: CDR1 SGHRS, CDR2 YFSETQ. The chain employs TRBV5-1 and TRBJ1-1; D unclear. The sequencing sample was made of naive CD4+ T cells from PBMCs. Subset denoted: CD45RA+ positively selected. The TCR sequence derives from a young man in good health. Some clones in this sample may be carry-over from other donors' samples. The CDR3 DNA reads TGCGCCAGCAGTCAACTCCTCCGGAACACTGAAGCTTTCTTT. Its translation: CASSQLLRNTEAFF.